Each of the 8 T cell receptor beta chains below was sequenced from the same sample in a study of cytomegalovirus exposure and HLA in healthy donors. The PCR contained 60 Vbeta and 13 Jbeta primers. Clones were sequenced by immunoSEQ multiplex PCR, and TCRdb holds only the in-frame ones, with some missing. In the table there are about 90,000 clones, approximately 70% of which are singletons. The sequenced sample was PBMCs. Receptor source: a man in his thirties or forties in good health and CMV-seronegative.

This clone was observed a single time. CDR3 sequence reads: CASSPHGGAQYF. CDR3 in DNA: TGTGCCAGCAGTCCGCATGGGGGGGCCCAGTACTTC. The chain couples TRBV6-5 to TRBJ2-5; 7 bases agree with TRBD2. Per the germline V gene, CDR1 is MNHEY and CDR2 is SVGAGI. This CDR3 has 12 amino acids. Trimming removed 5 bases from V and 9 bases from J; junction bases left unmatched: 6.

V is TRBV5-6 and J is TRBJ2-7; 8 bases line up with TRBD1. The V and J ends lost 1 base and 6 bases, in that order; junction bases with no gene match: 9. Germline V gene data show CDR1 as SGHDT and CDR2 as YYEEEE. The CDR3 consists of 15 residues. CDR3 sequence reads: CASSLPGTGRREQYF. The CDR3 bases are TGTGCCAGCAGCTTGCCCGGGACAGGCCGTCGCGAGCAGTACTTC.

The V and J genes are TRBV28 and TRBJ1-1; TRBD1 aligns across 7 bases. The junction had 6 bases not matched to a gene; V was cut back by 6 bases and J by 5 bases. This CDR3 has 13 amino acids. Germline V gene lookup returns CDR1 MDHEN and CDR2 SYDVKM. Here the CDR3 DNA reads TGTGCCAGCAGATCGACAGGGATTACTGAAGCTTTCTTT. Protein: CASRSTGITEAFF.

In its sample, this clone was seen a few times. The rearrangement uses TRBV5-4 and TRBJ1-4; TRBD1 is a possible D gene (5 bases). Trimming stripped 2 bases from V and 5 bases from J, with 7 bases between. Germline V CDR1 and CDR2: SGHNT, YYREEE (reference sequence). The CDR3 totals 13 residues. CDR3 loop: CASSFGGNEKLFF. Written as DNA, the CDR3 is TGTGCCAGCAGCTTCGGGGGAAATGAAAAACTGTTTTTT.

This chain joins TRBV5-1 and TRBJ2-7, with D possibly matching TRBD1 (6 bases). CDR1 and CDR2 from the germline V gene are SGHRS and YFSETQ. The CDR3 spans 14 residues. The germline V and J ends were trimmed by 6 bases and 3 bases, with 16 bases remaining between them. The CDR3 region is CASNPGTGNYEQYF. The CDR3 bases are TGCGCCAGCAACCCCGGAACAGGGAACTACGAGCAGTACTTC.

V and J are TRBV6-5 and TRBJ2-7, with 10 bases lining up with TRBD1. The CDR3 runs to 15 residues. V lost 0 bases and J lost 4; bases outside the gene matches: 3. Looked up from germline, CDR1 is MNHEY and CDR2 is SVGAGI. CDR3 protein: CASSYSGQGRYEQYF. CDR3 nucleotides: TGTGCCAGCAGTTACTCGGGACAGGGGCGATACGAGCAGTACTTC.

This chain uses TRBV29-1 with TRBJ2-3; 8 positions match TRBD2. V was clipped by 5 bases and J by 6 bases; unmatched bases: 13. In germline, CDR1 is SQVTM, CDR2 ANQGSEA. This CDR3 contains 15 residues. In nucleotides, the CDR3 is TGCAGCGTTCCAAGTAGCGGGATCGGGGGGGATACGCAGTATTTT. Translated, it gives CSVPSSGIGGDTQYF.

In this sample, this clone turned up a few times. The CDR3 DNA sequence: TGCGCCAGCAGCTTGGACAGTAACACCGGGGAGCTGTTTTTT. It is translated as CASSLDSNTGELFF. This chain uses TRBV5-1 with TRBJ2-2; D call uncertain. This CDR3 comprises 14 residues. In germline, CDR1 is SGHRS, CDR2 YFSETQ. V was shortened by 0 bases and J by 2 bases, with 5 bases between the two germline ends.